This entry lists 22 T cell receptor beta chains sequenced from one sample in a study of glioma-infiltrating T cells listed by TCRdb under 2016. The data were produced on an Illumina MiSeq. The iRepertoire nested amplicon-rescue multiplex PCR (arm-PCR) platform was used to amplify TCR alpha and beta CDR3 regions from RNA. TCRdb cleaned the public reads at Q25 with fastp, built clones with MiXCR and kept in-frame beta chains. For every CDR3 protein sequence, its rows merge into one entry that carries the most common genes and DNA. Counted in this sample were some 110,000 distinct CDR3 sequences; less than 30% of them appeared once. Around 15% of the sample is taken by the ten largest. What was sequenced was glioma tissue, nonneoplastic brain tissue, or PBMCs (not recorded which). The receptors shown here come from a human donor with low-grade glioma or glioblastoma, undergoing nonglioma brain surgery, or in good health (not recorded which).

The chain has TRBV12-3 or TRBV12-4 and TRBJ2-7; D unresolved. The CDR3 has 15 residues. Trimming cost V 3 bases and J 1 base, with 13 bases left between them. CDR3 loop: CASSFLTYESYEQYF. As DNA, the CDR3 is TGTGCCAGCAGTTTTCTGACCTATGAATCCTACGAGCAGTACTTC.

As concerns this clonotype: This may be a read error: a much more frequent sequence differs by one nucleotide. The rearrangement uses TRBV7-9 and TRBJ2-3; D is undetermined. The length of the CDR3 is 14 residues. Germline assignment: CDR1 SEHNR and CDR2 FQNEAQ (reference sequence). Trimming removed 3 bases at V and 2 bases at J, with 9 bases between. This CDR3 is CASSFYLNTDTQYF. In DNA, the CDR3 is TGTGCCAGCAGCTTTTACTTGAACACAGATACGCAGTATTTT.

The chain uses TRBV7-2 and TRBJ1-1, with D unresolved. The CDR3 totals 13 residues. The ends were cut back, 5 bases at V and 5 bases at J, with 12 bases in the middle. Germline loops: CDR1 SGHTA, CDR2 FQGNSA. For the CDR3, the DNA is TGTGCCAGCAGCCCCCTAAGAGAGACTGAAGCTTTCTTT. Encoded protein: CASSPLRETEAFF.

This clonotype occurred many times. The rearrangement uses TRBV28 and TRBJ1-4, with D unclear. V gave up 5 bases and J gave up 0 bases, with 10 bases separating them. Germline lookup yields CDR1 MDHEN and CDR2 SYDVKM. There are 15 residues in the CDR3. In DNA, the CDR3 is TGTGCCAGCAGTATACCGGGAGCAACTAATGAAAAACTGTTTTTT. This codes for CASSIPGATNEKLFF.

This clonotype was picked up many times. The chain has TRBV4-2 and TRBJ1-1; 8 bases map to TRBD1. The germline V gene encodes CDR1 LGHNA and CDR2 YNFKEQ. The CDR3 runs 12 residues. The V gene end was trimmed by 4 bases and the J gene end by 8 bases; junction bases not matched to a gene: 3. The CDR3 DNA reads TGTGCCAGCAGCCCCTGGACAGGGGAAGCTTTCTTT. It specifies CASSPWTGEAFF.

This clonotype was seen a few times. A read error may explain this, as a much larger clone is one base away. This chain connects TRBV6-2 or TRBV6-3 to TRBJ1-2, with a tentative D call TRBD1 (6 bases). There are 17 residues in the CDR3. The germline V gene encodes CDR1 MNHEY and CDR2 SVGEGT. The CDR3 loop reads CASGYPIRQRGIYGYTF. CDR3 coding DNA: TGTGCCAGCGGTTACCCGATTCGCCAAAGGGGGATCTATGGCTACACCTTC.

The gene calls are TRBV6-2 or TRBV6-3 and TRBJ2-5; 9 positions match TRBD1. The CDR3 has 14 amino acids. The germline gives CDR1 MNHEY, CDR2 SVGEGT. V gave up 10 bases and J gave up 4 bases; unmatched junction bases: 10. Written as DNA, the CDR3 is TGTGCCACTCATCCGGACAGGGGAGTAGAGACCCAGTACTTC. It specifies CATHPDRGVETQYF.

The rearrangement links TRBV7-9 to TRBJ1-1; D may be TRBD1 (5 bases). The CDR3 length is 14 residues. Trimming cost V 3 bases and J 4 bases, with 12 bases left between them. The V gene's germline CDR1 is SEHNR and CDR2 FQNEAQ (reference sequence). CDR3 region: CASSFQGSATEAFF. CDR3 DNA sequence: TGTGCCAGCAGCTTTCAGGGCTCGGCCACTGAAGCTTTCTTT.

This clonotype was seen a few times. The V call is TRBV14, the J call TRBJ2-1; no clear D gene. With 4 bases removed from V and 0 bases from J, the gap between germline ends came to 19 bases. This CDR3 has 18 residues. Per the germline V gene, CDR1 is SGHDN and CDR2 is FVKESK. CDR3 DNA sequence: TGTGCCAGCAGCCCAGAATTCCCATATACCCGCTCCTACAATGAGCAGTTCTTC. This encodes CASSPEFPYTRSYNEQFF.

The chain's CDR3 is CASSPNCGELFF. The CDR3 region has the DNA TGTGCCAGCAGCCCTAATTGCGGGGAGCTGTTTTTT. The chain combines TRBV6-2 or TRBV6-3 with TRBJ2-2, with D hard to call. The CDR3 is 12 amino acids. Germline CDR1 reads MNHEY; CDR2 reads SVGEGT. V shed 6 bases and J shed 7 bases, with 9 bases lying between them.

This clonotype was seen ten or more times. The CDR3 DNA follows: TGTGCCAGCAGCCCCAAACAGGGGGCCCCCTACAATGAGCAGTTCTTC. This sequence encodes CASSPKQGAPYNEQFF. V is TRBV3-1 and J is TRBJ2-1; 9 positions agree with TRBD1. The CDR3 covers 16 residues. The V gene end was trimmed by 4 bases and the J gene end by 2 bases; junction bases not matched to a gene: 6. Germline V gene sequence: CDR1 LGHDT, CDR2 YNNKEL (reference sequence).

This clonotype showed up many times. The chain employs TRBV29-1 and TRBJ1-2; D possibly corresponds to TRBD1 (5 bases). Germline V gene data show CDR1 as SQVTM and CDR2 as ANQGSEA. The CDR3 sequence is 12 residues long. The V and J ends lost 6 bases and 8 bases respectively, with 16 bases between them. CDR3: CSVGTPFGGYTF. The CDR3 nucleotides are TGCAGCGTCGGGACGCCTTTCGGCGGCTACACCTTC.

This clonotype came up a few times. A clone one base away is much larger, so this may be a read error. Since no conserved phenylalanine or tryptophan closes the CDR3, a read error is the likely cause. V and J are TRBV28 and TRBJ2-5; 12 bases agree with TRBD2. V dropped 8 bases and J dropped 5; count of bases not matched to a gene: 6. Germline assignment: CDR1 MDHEN and CDR2 SYDVKM. The CDR3 length is 14 residues. Written as DNA, the CDR3 is TGTGCCAGCCGGACTAGCGGGGTGCTCGAGACCCAGTACCTC. This gives the protein CASRTSGVLETQYL.

This clonotype was seen ten or more times. This rearrangement joins TRBV12-3 or TRBV12-4 to TRBJ1-5, with D perhaps TRBD1 (5 bases). V was trimmed by 3 bases and J by 5 bases, leaving 11 bases between them. The CDR3 extends over 14 amino acids. In nucleotides, the CDR3 is TGTGCCAGCAGTTTCTCCCGGGGGGATCAGCCCCAGCATTTT. Residues: CASSFSRGDQPQHF.

This clonotype was seen only a few times. One end of the junction is discordant with germline, which a read error may explain. The rearrangement joins TRBV19 to TRBJ2-1; TRBD1 agrees at 8 bases. This CDR3 is built from 14 residues. Per germline, CDR1 LNHDA and CDR2 SQIVND (reference sequence). In DNA, the CDR3 is TGTGCCAGTAGGGGTAGGACAGGGTACACTGAGCAGTTCTTC. Translating gives CASRGRTGYTEQFF.

This clonotype has at least ten counts. CDR3 amino acids: CASSAGQRAEAFF. The CDR3 DNA sequence: TGTGCCAGCAGTGCAGGACAGCGAGCTGAAGCTTTCTTT. This sequence joins TRBV6-1 and TRBJ1-1; possibly TRBD1 for D (6 bases). The CDR3 is 13 residues long. CDR1 is MNHNS, CDR2 SASEGT, per germline. V was clipped by 4 bases and J by 6 bases, with 12 bases between them.

The rearrangement links TRBV2 to TRBJ2-5; TRBD2 matches at 8 bases. There are 15 residues in the CDR3. Per the germline V gene, CDR1 is SNHLY and CDR2 is FYNNEI. The ends lost 2 bases at V and 12 bases at J; junction bases unmatched: 14. Written as DNA, the CDR3 is TGTGCCAGCAGTGAAATACTAGCGGTGCAAGAGACAAAGTACTTC. It encodes CASSEILAVQETKYF.

This clonotype has at least ten counts. The chain uses TRBV7-2 and TRBJ2-5; 11 bases are shared with TRBD2. J gave up 5 bases and V 1 base, and 3 bases lay outside the gene matches. The CDR3 sequence is 15 residues long. Germline values: CDR1 SGHTA, CDR2 FQGNSA. The CDR3 coding sequence is TGTGCCAGCAGCTTAGAGTTAGCGGGAGGGGAGACCCAGTACTTC. It translates to CASSLELAGGETQYF.

This clonotype came up many times. This chain joins TRBV6-1 and TRBJ2-2; 10 bases agree with TRBD1. Germline V gene lookup returns CDR1 MNHNS and CDR2 SASEGT. The J segment lost 5 bases and the V segment lost 5 bases, leaving 8 bases of the junction unmatched. The CDR3 covers 16 residues. CDR3 DNA: TGTGCCAGCAGTTTGCCTTGGACAGGGGGGACCGGGGAGCTGTTTTTT. Its translation is CASSLPWTGGTGELFF.

In this sample, this clonotype turned up many times. V is TRBV4-3 and J is TRBJ2-4, with 7 bases fitting TRBD2. Unmatched junction bases numbered 5, after V lost 0 bases and J lost 6 bases. From germline, CDR1 is LGHNA and CDR2 YSLEER. This CDR3 is built from 15 residues. The CDR3 coding sequence is TGCGCCAGCAGCCAAGAATGGGGGGGAGGAAACATTCAGTACTTC. Amino acid sequence: CASSQEWGGGNIQYF.

This clonotype has ten or more counts. This sequence joins TRBV7-9 and TRBJ1-1; no firm D call. Germline V CDR1 and CDR2: SEHNR, FQNEAQ (reference sequence). The CDR3 length is 14 residues. V was shortened by 1 base and J by 4 bases, with 10 bases between the two germline ends. CDR3 DNA sequence: TGTGCCAGCAGCTTAGTAGGCGGGATCACTGAAGCTTTCTTT. Translated, it gives CASSLVGGITEAFF.

This clonotype showed up many times. The rearrangement joins TRBV7-2 to TRBJ1-5; no definite D call. Germline values: CDR1 SGHTA, CDR2 FQGNSA. This CDR3 contains 14 residues. The germline V and J ends were trimmed by 3 bases and 3 bases, with 9 bases remaining between them. The CDR3 is CASSLAGNNQPQHF. Here the CDR3 DNA reads TGTGCCAGCAGCTTGGCCGGCAACAATCAGCCCCAGCATTTT.